The clone carrying this TCR beta chain appeared a single time. V was pared by 5 bases and J by 4 bases, with 17 bases of the junction left unmatched. This CDR3 region has 17 residues. Germline V lookup: CDR1 MNHNY, CDR2 SVGAGI (reference sequence). The data belong to a study of blood T cell repertoires in COVID-19. Study-wide background: PBMCs, B-cell-depleted T cells, or T cells provided the cDNA or gDNA that made up the material.

TCRdb's table, derived via immunoSEQ multiplex PCR, lists solely in-frame clones and lacks some. The data contain tens of thousands of clones, around four fifths of them singletons. This TCR came from a human donor in a cohort sampled during active COVID-19. Material: peripheral blood. The chain employs TRBV6-6 and TRBJ2-7; TRBD2 matches at 7 bases. In nucleotides, the CDR3 is TGTGCCAGCAGTCCCGAGGTAGGCGGGGGAGTTCCTTACGAGCAGTACTTC. It yields the protein CASSPEVGGGVPYEQYF.